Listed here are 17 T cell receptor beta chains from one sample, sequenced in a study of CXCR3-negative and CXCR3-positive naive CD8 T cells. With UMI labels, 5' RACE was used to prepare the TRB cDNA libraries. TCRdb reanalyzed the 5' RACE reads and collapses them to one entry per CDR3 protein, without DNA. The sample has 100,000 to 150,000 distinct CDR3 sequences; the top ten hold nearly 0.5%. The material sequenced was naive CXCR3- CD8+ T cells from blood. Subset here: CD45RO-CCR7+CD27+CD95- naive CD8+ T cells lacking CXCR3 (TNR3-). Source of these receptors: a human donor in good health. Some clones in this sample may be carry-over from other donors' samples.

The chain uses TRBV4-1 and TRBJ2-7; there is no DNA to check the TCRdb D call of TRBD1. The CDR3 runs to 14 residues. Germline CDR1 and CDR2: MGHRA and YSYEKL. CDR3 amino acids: CASSHAGEAYEQYF.

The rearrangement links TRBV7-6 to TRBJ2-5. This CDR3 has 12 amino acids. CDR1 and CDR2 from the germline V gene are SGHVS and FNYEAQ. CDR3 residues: CASSFSQETQYF.

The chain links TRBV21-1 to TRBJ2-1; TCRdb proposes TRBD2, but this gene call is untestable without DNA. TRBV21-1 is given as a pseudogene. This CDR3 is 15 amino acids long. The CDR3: CASFQTSGHYNEQFF.

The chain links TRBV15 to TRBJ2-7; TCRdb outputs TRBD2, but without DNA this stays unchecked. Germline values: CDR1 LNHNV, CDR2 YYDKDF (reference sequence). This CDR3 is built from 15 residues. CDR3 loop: CATSIAGGPTYEQYF.

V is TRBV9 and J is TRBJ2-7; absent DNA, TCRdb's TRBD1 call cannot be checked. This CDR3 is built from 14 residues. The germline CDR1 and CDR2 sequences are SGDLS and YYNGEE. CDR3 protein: CASSVGQGANEQYF.

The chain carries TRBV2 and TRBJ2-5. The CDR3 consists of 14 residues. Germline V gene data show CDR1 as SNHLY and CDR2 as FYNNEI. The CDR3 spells CASVAANSQETQYF.

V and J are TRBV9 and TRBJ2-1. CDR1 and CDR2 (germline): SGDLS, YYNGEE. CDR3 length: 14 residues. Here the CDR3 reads CASSVLVHRNEQFF.

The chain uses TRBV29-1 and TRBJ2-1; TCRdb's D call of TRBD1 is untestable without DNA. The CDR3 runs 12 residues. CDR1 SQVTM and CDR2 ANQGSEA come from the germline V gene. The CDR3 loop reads CSAPPGGDEQFF.

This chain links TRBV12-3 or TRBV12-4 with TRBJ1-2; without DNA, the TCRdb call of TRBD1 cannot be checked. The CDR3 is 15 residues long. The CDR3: CASSLTPGTGDGYTF.

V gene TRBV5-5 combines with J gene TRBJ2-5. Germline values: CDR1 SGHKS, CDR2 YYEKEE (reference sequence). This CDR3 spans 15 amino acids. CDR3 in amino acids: CASSLVTAAWETQYF.

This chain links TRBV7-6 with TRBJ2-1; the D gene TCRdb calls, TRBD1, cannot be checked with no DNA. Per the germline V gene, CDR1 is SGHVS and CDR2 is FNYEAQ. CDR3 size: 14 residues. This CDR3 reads CASSAGPRGNEQFF. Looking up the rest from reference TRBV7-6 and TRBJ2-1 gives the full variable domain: GAGVSQSPRYKVTKRGQDVALRCDPISGHVSLYWYRQALGQGPEFLTYFNYEAQQDKSGLPNDRFSAERPEGSISTLTIQRTEQRDSAMYRCASSAGPRGNEQFFGPGTRLTVL.

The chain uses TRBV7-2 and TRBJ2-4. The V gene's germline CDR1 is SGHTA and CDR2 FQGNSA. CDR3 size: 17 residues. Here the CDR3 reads CASSLRFTELAKNIQYF.

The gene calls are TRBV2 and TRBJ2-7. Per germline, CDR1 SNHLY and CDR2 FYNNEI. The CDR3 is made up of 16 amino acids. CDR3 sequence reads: CASSEGSVSYTYEQYF.

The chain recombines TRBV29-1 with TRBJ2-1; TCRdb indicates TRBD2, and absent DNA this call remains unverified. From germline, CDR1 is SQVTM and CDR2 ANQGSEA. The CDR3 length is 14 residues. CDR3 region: CSALAEGYYNEQFF.

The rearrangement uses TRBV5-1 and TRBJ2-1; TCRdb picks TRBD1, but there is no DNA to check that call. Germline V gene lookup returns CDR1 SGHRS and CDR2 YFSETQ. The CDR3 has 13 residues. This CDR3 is CASSAGTGREQFF.

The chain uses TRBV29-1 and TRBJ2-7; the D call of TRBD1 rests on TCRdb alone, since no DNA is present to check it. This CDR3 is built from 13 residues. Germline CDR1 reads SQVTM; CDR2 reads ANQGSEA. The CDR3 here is CSVEITGYYEQYF.

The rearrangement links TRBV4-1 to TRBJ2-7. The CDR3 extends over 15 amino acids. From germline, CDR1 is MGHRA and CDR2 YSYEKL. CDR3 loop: CASSQAAASSYEQYF.